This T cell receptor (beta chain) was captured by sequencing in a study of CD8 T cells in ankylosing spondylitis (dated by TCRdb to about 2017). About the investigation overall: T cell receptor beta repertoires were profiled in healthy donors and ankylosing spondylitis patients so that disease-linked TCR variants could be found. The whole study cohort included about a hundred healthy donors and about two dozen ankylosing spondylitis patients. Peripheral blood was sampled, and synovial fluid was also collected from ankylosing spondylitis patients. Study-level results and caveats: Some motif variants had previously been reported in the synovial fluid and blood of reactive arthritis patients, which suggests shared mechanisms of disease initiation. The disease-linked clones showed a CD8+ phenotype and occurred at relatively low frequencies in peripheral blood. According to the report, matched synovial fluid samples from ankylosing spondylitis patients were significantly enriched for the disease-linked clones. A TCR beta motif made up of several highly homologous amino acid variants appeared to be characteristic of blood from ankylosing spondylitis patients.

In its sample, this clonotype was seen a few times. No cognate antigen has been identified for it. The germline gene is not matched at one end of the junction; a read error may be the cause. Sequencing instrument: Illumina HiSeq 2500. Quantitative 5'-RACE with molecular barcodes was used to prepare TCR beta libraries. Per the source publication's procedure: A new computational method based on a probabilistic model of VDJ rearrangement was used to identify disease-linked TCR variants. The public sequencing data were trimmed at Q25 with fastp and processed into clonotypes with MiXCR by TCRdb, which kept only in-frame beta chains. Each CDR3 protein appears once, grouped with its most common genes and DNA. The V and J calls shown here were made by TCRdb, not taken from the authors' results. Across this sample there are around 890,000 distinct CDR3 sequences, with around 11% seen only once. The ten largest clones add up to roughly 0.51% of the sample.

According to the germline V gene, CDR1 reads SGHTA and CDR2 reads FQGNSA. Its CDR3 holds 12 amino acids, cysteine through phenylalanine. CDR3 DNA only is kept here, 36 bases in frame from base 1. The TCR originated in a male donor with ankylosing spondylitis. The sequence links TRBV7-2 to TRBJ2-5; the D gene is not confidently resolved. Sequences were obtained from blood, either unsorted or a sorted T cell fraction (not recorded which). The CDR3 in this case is CASTLGQETQYF. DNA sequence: TGTGCCAGCACCTTAGGCCAAGAGACCCAGTACTTC.